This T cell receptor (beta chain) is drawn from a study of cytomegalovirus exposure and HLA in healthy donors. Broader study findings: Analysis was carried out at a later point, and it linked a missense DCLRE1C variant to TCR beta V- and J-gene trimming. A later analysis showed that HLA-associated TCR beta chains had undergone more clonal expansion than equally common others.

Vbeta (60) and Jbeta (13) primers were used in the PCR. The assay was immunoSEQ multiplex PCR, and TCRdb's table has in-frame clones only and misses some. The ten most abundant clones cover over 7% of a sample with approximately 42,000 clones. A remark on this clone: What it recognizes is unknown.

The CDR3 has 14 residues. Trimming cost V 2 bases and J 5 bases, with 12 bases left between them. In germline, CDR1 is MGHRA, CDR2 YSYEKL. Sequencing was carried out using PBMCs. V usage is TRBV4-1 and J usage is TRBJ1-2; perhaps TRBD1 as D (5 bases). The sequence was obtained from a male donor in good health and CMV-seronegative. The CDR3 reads CASSQPTADYGYTF. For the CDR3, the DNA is TGCGCCAGCAGCCAACCGACAGCTGATTATGGCTACACCTTC.